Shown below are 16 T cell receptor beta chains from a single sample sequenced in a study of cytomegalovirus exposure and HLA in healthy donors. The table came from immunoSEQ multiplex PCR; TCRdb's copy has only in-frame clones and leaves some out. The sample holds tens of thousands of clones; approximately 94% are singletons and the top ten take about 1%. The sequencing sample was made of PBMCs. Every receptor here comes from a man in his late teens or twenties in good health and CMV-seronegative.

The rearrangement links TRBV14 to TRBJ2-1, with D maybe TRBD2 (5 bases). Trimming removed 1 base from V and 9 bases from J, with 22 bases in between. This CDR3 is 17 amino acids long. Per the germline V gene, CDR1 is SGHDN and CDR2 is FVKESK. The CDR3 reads CASSQATGIQVSGEQFF. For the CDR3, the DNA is TGTGCCAGCAGCCAAGCGACCGGGATTCAAGTAAGTGGTGAGCAGTTCTTC.

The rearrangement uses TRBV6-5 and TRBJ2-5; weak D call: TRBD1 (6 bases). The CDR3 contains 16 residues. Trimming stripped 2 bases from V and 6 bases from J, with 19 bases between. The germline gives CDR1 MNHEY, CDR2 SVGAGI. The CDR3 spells CASSYPTGKTSKTQYF. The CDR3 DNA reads TGTGCCAGCAGTTACCCTACAGGGAAAACGAGTAAGACCCAGTACTTC.

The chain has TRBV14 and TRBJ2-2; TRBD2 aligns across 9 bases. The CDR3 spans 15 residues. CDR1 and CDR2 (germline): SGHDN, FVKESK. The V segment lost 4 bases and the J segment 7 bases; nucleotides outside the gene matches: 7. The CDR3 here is CASSLQREALGELFF. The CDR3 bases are TGTGCCAGCAGCCTACAGCGGGAGGCCCTCGGGGAGCTGTTTTTT.

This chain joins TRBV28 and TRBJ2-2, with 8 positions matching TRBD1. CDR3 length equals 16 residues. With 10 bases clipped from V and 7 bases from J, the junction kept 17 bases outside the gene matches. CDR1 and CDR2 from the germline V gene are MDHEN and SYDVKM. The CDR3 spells CATRTGLIERGGELFF. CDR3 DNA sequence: TGTGCCACAAGGACAGGGCTTATAGAAAGGGGCGGGGAGCTGTTTTTT.

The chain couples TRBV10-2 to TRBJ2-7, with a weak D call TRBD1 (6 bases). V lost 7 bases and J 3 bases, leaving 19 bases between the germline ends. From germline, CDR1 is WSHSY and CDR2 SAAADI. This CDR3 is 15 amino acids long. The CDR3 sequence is CASTLPGHEFYEQYF. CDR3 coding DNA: TGCGCCAGCACCCTCCCGGGACATGAGTTCTACGAGCAGTACTTC.

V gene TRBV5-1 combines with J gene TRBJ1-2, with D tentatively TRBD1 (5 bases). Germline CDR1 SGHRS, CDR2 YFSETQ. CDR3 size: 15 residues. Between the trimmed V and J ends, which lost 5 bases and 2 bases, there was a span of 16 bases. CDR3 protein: CASSFFTGDNYGYTF. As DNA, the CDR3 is TGCGCCAGCAGTTTCTTTACAGGAGACAACTATGGCTACACCTTC.

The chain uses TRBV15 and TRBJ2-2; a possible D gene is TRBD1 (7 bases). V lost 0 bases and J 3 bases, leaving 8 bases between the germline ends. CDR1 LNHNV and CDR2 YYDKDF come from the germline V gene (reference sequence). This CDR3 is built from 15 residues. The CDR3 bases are TGTGCCACCAGCAGAGACAGGGGGGACACCGGGGAGCTGTTTTTT. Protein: CATSRDRGDTGELFF.

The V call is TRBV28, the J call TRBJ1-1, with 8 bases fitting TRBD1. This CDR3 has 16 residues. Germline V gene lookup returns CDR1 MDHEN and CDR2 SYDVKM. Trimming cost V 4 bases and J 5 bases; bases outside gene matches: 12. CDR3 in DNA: TGTGCCAGCAGTTCCGGGGCAGGGGGCGCTTGGACTGAAGCTTTCTTT. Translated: CASSSGAGGAWTEAFF.

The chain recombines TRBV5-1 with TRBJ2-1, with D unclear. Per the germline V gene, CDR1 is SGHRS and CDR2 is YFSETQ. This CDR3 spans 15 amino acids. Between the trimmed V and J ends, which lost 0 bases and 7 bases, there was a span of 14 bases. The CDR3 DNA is TGCGCCAGCAGCTTGGACCTTGGGCAGATGAATGAGCAGTTCTTC. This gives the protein CASSLDLGQMNEQFF.

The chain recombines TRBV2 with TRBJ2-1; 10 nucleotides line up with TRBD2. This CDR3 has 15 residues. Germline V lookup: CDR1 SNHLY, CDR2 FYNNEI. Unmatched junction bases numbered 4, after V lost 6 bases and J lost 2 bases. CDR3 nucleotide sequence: TGTGCCAGCAGAAAAACTAGCGGGGCCTACAATGAGCAGTTCTTC. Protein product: CASRKTSGAYNEQFF.

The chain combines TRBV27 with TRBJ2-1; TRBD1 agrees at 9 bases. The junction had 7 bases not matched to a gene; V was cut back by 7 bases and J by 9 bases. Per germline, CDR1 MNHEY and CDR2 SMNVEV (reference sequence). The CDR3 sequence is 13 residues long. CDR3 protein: CASNRQGGREQFF. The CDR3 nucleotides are TGTGCCAGCAATAGACAGGGGGGTCGTGAGCAGTTCTTC.

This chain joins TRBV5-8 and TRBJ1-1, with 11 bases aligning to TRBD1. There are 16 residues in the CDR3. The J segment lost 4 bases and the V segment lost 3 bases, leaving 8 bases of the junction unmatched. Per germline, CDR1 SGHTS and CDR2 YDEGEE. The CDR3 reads CASSSWDRGIFTEAFF. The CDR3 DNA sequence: TGTGCCAGCAGCTCCTGGGACAGGGGGATCTTCACTGAAGCTTTCTTT.

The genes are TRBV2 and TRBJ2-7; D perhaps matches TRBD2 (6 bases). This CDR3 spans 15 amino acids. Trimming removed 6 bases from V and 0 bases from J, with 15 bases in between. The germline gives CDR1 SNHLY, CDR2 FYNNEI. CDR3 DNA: TGTGCCAGCAGCCCGGAGGGAGGCCCCTCCTACGAGCAGTACTTC. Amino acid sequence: CASSPEGGPSYEQYF.

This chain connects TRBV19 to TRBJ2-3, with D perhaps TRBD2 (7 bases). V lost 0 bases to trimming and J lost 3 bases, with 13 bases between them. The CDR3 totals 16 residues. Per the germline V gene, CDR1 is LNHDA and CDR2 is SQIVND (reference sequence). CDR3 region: CASSIEGARGTDTQYF. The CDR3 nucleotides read TGTGCCAGTAGTATAGAGGGGGCGCGGGGGACAGATACGCAGTATTTT.

CDR3 in DNA: TGTGCCAGCGTCCGCGGAGCGGGAGGGGGAGATGAGCAGTTCTTC. It encodes CASVRGAGGGDEQFF. This rearrangement joins TRBV2 to TRBJ2-1; 10 nucleotides line up with TRBD2. J lost 8 bases, V lost 8 bases, and 12 bases had no gene match. The germline V gene encodes CDR1 SNHLY and CDR2 FYNNEI. The CDR3 consists of 15 residues.

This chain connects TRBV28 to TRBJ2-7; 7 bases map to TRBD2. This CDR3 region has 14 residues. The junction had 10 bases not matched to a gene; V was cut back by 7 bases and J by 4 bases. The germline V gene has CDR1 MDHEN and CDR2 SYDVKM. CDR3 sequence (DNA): TGTGCCAGCATTCACCCGGGAGGAAAATACGAGCAGTACTTC. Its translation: CASIHPGGKYEQYF.